The source of this TCR beta chain is a study of identifying expanded T cells in peripheral blood. Study observations and caveats: Roughly 2-week clone count variance significantly increased as total template count grew. Over approximately two and four weeks, about 17 and 20 clones changed, versus around 1.3 between replicates.

Healthy donors had no documented immune events, such as infections, while sampled. Germline V CDR1 and CDR2: SGHVS, FNYEAQ. J was trimmed by 4 bases and V by 1 base; bases with no gene match: 12. There are 17 residues in the CDR3. Repertoires were generated with immunoSEQ multiplex PCR, while TCRdb's copy carries only in-frame clones and drops some. The sample has approximately 91,000 clones, approximately 90% seen once. Concerning this clone itself: Its cognate antigen is unknown.

Source material: blood. V gene TRBV7-6 combines with J gene TRBJ2-5, with 7 bases identical to TRBD2. This sequence was found in a person aged 18 to 70 in good health. The CDR3: CASSLGSGLAVGETQYF. The CDR3 bases are TGTGCCAGCAGCTTAGGGTCGGGGCTAGCGGTTGGAGAGACCCAGTACTTC.